These 5 T cell receptor beta chains share one sample of origin, sequenced in a study of blood T cell repertoires in COVID-19. Sequenced by immunoSEQ multiplex PCR; TCRdb stores in-frame clones only, minus some. The data hold over 30,000 clones, with around 82% observed a single time. Source material: peripheral blood. The receptors stem from a man aged 45-65 years with acute or convalescent COVID-19.

The chain is built from TRBV19 and TRBJ1-5; 8 bases align to TRBD1. The V and J ends lost 0 bases and 6 bases, in that order; junction bases with no gene match: 4. This CDR3 spans 15 amino acids. Germline CDR1 reads LNHDA; CDR2 reads SQIVND (reference sequence). In DNA form, the CDR3 reads TGTGCCAGTAGTATAGAACCAGGGGGCAGTCAGCCCCAGCATTTT. Its translation is CASSIEPGGSQPQHF.

Only one count was recorded for this clone. The chain couples TRBV13 to TRBJ2-7; D might be TRBD2 (6 bases). V dropped 5 bases and J dropped 5 bases, with 22 bases sitting between them. Germline V gene sequence: CDR1 PRHDT, CDR2 FYEKMQ (reference sequence). This CDR3 spans 16 amino acids. CDR3 sequence reads: CASSLLSGTGSDEQYF. CDR3 sequence (DNA): TGTGCCAGCAGCCTCTTATCCGGGACTGGGTCCGACGAGCAGTACTTC.

The rearrangement links TRBV3-1 (or the pseudogene TRBV3-2) to TRBJ2-5, with TRBD2 as a possible D gene (6 bases). Germline V gene sequence: CDR1 LGHDT, CDR2 YNNKEL (reference sequence). V gave up 0 bases and J gave up 2 bases, with 13 bases separating them. The CDR3 loop spans 16 amino acids. DNA for the CDR3: TGTGCCAGCAGCCAAGAGACAGCGGGTACTCAAGAGACCCAGTACTTC. This codes for CASSQETAGTQETQYF.

This clone was counted a few times. V and J are TRBV28 and TRBJ1-1; D is undetermined. Germline V CDR1 and CDR2: MDHEN, SYDVKM. This CDR3 is built from 15 residues. V was pared by 3 bases and J by 0 bases, with 11 bases between. The DNA of the CDR3 is TGTGCCAGCAGTTTTTGGCGGACTATGAACACTGAAGCTTTCTTT. Translated, it gives CASSFWRTMNTEAFF.

The rearrangement links TRBV5-1 to TRBJ2-3; no firm D call. The CDR3 totals 14 residues. Germline V gene sequence: CDR1 SGHRS, CDR2 YFSETQ. V was trimmed by 0 bases and J by 5 bases, leaving 10 bases between them. DNA of the CDR3: TGCGCCAGCAGCTTGGCCGAAACTAAAGATACGCAGTATTTT. This encodes CASSLAETKDTQYF.